The 20 T cell receptor beta chains reported below all come from one sample, sequenced in a study of T-cell memory formation after mild COVID-19. MiXCR was run by TCRdb on the 5' RACE reads, yielding one entry per CDR3 protein. In the table there are a few hundred thousand distinct CDR3 sequences, roughly 15% of which are singletons. Specimen: PBMCs or a T cell subset sorted from them (not recorded which). These receptors were obtained from a man aged 18 to 30 who had mild COVID-19 (a few samples of this study predate the infection). Cell type and time point are not known.

This clonotype was detected only a few times. This CDR3 is CSVGWEETQYF. Here the CDR3 DNA reads TGCAGCGTTGGGTGGGAGGAGACCCAGTACTTC. The chain combines TRBV29-1 with TRBJ2-5, with TRBD2 as a possible D gene (5 bases). There are 11 residues in the CDR3. Germline-derived CDR1 and CDR2 are SQVTM and ANQGSEA. Trimming took off 4 bases at V and 5 bases at J, with 8 bases between the two ends. Full variable domain (remainder filled in from reference TRBV29-1 and TRBJ2-5): SAVISQKPSRDICQRGTSLTIQCQVDSQVTMMFWYRQQPGQSLTLIATANQGSEATYESGFVIDKFPISRPNLTFSTLTVSNMSPEDSSIYLCSVGWEETQYFGPGTRLLVL.

This clonotype was detected ten times or more. An end of the junction does not agree with germline; a read error may underlie this. The chain has TRBV7-3 and TRBJ2-1; D call uncertain. The CDR3 runs to 13 residues. CDR1 is SGHTA, CDR2 FQGTGA, per germline. In nucleotides, the CDR3 is TGTGCCAGCAGCTCCACTAAGGCGACACAGCCCCACTTC. This sequence encodes CASSSTKATQPHF.

In this sample, this clonotype turned up a few times. This chain links TRBV7-2 with TRBJ2-5; D perhaps matches TRBD2 (5 bases). This CDR3 has 13 amino acids. Germline lookup yields CDR1 SGHTA and CDR2 FQGNSA. Trimming took 4 bases from V and 4 from J, leaving 10 bases between them. The CDR3 DNA sequence: TGTGCCAGCAGCTCGGGGATTCGAGAGACCCAGTACTTC. This encodes CASSSGIRETQYF.

This clonotype has only a few counts. The chain links TRBV7-9 to TRBJ1-1; maybe TRBD1 (5 bases). Germline CDR1 SEHNR, CDR2 FQNEAQ (reference sequence). The CDR3 spans 12 residues. The ends were cut back, 3 bases at V and 11 bases at J, with 13 bases in the middle. CDR3 coding DNA: TGTGCCAGCAGCTTTGCCGGGGGTCAGGCTTTCTTT. This codes for CASSFAGGQAFF.

The chain employs TRBV28 and TRBJ1-1; D is ambiguous. The length of the CDR3 is 15 residues. CDR1 is MDHEN, CDR2 SYDVKM, per germline. V lost 7 bases and J 0 bases, leaving 15 bases between the germline ends. The CDR3 nucleotides are TGTGCCAGCATCGCGGGGTCGATTATGAACACTGAAGCTTTCTTT. Its translation: CASIAGSIMNTEAFF.

This clonotype was seen more than once but under ten times. The chain uses TRBV7-6 and TRBJ1-4; 7 bases fit TRBD1. This CDR3 comprises 13 residues. The V gene end was trimmed by 3 bases and the J gene end by 5 bases; junction bases not matched to a gene: 0. Germline V gene lookup returns CDR1 SGHVS and CDR2 FNYEAQ. The chain's CDR3 is CASSLTGNEKLFF. The CDR3 DNA is TGTGCCAGCAGCTTGACAGGGAATGAAAAACTGTTTTTT.

This clonotype was picked up many times. V usage is TRBV12-3 or TRBV12-4 and J usage is TRBJ1-5, with no clear D. CDR3 length: 14 residues. Trimming took off 10 bases at V and 0 bases at J, with 13 bases between the two ends. In nucleotides, the CDR3 is TGTGCCACCACGGACGGTGATAGCAATCAGCCCCAGCATTTT. Amino acids: CATTDGDSNQPQHF.

This chain links TRBV7-9 with TRBJ2-7; D might be TRBD2 (7 bases). V was trimmed by 4 bases and J by 5 bases, leaving 18 bases between them. This CDR3 is built from 15 residues. Per the germline V gene, CDR1 is SEHNR and CDR2 is FQNEAQ (reference sequence). The CDR3 here is CASSSRGAHPDEQYF. The CDR3 DNA follows: TGTGCCAGCAGCTCTCGGGGGGCCCATCCCGACGAGCAGTACTTC.

The chain joins TRBV5-6 to TRBJ2-5; weak D call: TRBD2 (5 bases). CDR3 length equals 13 residues. The germline CDR1 and CDR2 sequences are SGHDT and YYEEEE. With 4 bases removed from V and 5 bases from J, the gap between germline ends came to 12 bases. CDR3 sequence: CASSLTGVETQYF. The DNA of the CDR3 is TGTGCCAGCAGCCTCACCGGGGTGGAGACCCAGTACTTC.

The chain carries TRBV7-9 and TRBJ2-3; D is tentatively TRBD1 or TRBD2 (5 bases each). Germline values: CDR1 SEHNR, CDR2 FQNEAQ (reference sequence). Trimming cost V 5 bases and J 5 bases, with 14 bases left between them. This CDR3 is built from 14 residues. Written as DNA, the CDR3 is TGTGCCAGCAGCAGCGGTGGGGCCATAGATACGCAGTATTTT. Translated: CASSSGGAIDTQYF.

This clonotype has only a few counts. The chain uses TRBV3-1 and TRBJ2-3; D may match TRBD1 or TRBD2 (5 bases each). Germline V CDR1 and CDR2: LGHDT, YNNKEL (reference sequence). CDR3 size: 15 residues. The V end was cut by 0 bases, the J end by 8 bases, with 15 bases between. The CDR3 loop reads CASSQDLLDGGTQYF. Written as DNA, the CDR3 is TGTGCCAGCAGCCAAGATTTACTAGATGGGGGTACGCAGTATTTT.

The rearrangement links TRBV6-2 or TRBV6-3 to TRBJ2-3, with no clear D. The CDR3 has 13 amino acids. V lost 5 bases, J lost 6 bases, and 12 bases lay in between. Germline-derived CDR1 and CDR2 are MNHEY and SVGEGT. This CDR3 is CASSSRNSDTQYF. Here the CDR3 DNA reads TGTGCCAGCAGTAGTCGTAATTCGGATACGCAGTATTTT.

This clonotype showed up many times. The chain has TRBV6-5 and TRBJ2-3; the match to TRBD2 covers 9 bases. This CDR3 contains 16 residues. Germline CDR1 reads MNHEY; CDR2 reads SVGAGI. V was clipped by 0 bases and J by 6 bases; unmatched bases: 7. The CDR3 sequence is CASSYSPRGGRDTQYF. Here the CDR3 DNA reads TGTGCCAGCAGTTACTCGCCGCGGGGGGGCAGGGATACGCAGTATTTT.

This clonotype was recorded a few times. V usage is TRBV20-1 and J usage is TRBJ1-5; weak D call: TRBD1 (6 bases). This CDR3 is 15 amino acids long. V shed 6 bases and J shed 3 bases, with 18 bases lying between them. Looked up from germline, CDR1 is DFQATT and CDR2 is SNEGSKA (reference sequence). CDR3 in DNA: TGCAGTGCCCGACAGGCGAACAGTATCAATCAGCCCCAGCATTTT. Its protein product is CSARQANSINQPQHF.

This clonotype was counted only a few times. As DNA, the CDR3 is TGTGCCAGCAGTTATCAGGGCCTCGATCAGCCCCAGCATTTT. Translating gives CASSYQGLDQPQHF. J is TRBJ1-5 and V is TRBV6-5, with TRBD1 as a possible D gene (5 bases). V was pared by 3 bases and J by 5 bases, with 11 bases between. The CDR3 is 14 residues long. Per germline, CDR1 MNHEY and CDR2 SVGAGI.

The gene calls are TRBV7-2 and TRBJ2-2; 11 positions agree with TRBD2. CDR1 is SGHTA and CDR2 is FQGNSA in the germline V gene. The CDR3 spans 16 residues. Unmatched junction bases numbered 2, after V lost 1 base and J lost 4 bases. The DNA for the CDR3 is TGTGCCAGCAGCTTAGAACTAGCGGGGGTCACCGGGGAGCTGTTTTTT. This translates into CASSLELAGVTGELFF.

This clonotype was observed a handful of times. The V and J genes are TRBV7-9 and TRBJ2-3; D is tentatively TRBD1 or TRBD2 (6 bases each). Trimming shortened V by 9 bases and J by 0 bases, and 13 bases separated the two germline ends. The CDR3 has 14 amino acids. Germline V gene data show CDR1 as SEHNR and CDR2 as FQNEAQ (reference sequence). The CDR3 coding sequence is TGTGCCAGTACACAGGGACTTAGCACAGATACGCAGTATTTT. Protein: CASTQGLSTDTQYF.

Comment on this clonotype: One end of the junction varies from germline; a read error may be responsible. The chain couples TRBV3-1 to TRBJ2-1; 9 bases fit TRBD2. The length of the CDR3 is 14 residues. Germline CDR1 is LGHDT and CDR2 is YNNKEL (reference sequence). The CDR3 here is CACSQRGAWNQQFF. The CDR3 nucleotides read TGTGCCTGCAGCCAGCGGGGGGCCTGGAATCAGCAGTTCTTC.

The CDR3 sequence is CASSNGQGTYEQYF. In DNA, the CDR3 is TGTGCCAGCAGTAACGGACAGGGGACCTACGAGCAGTACTTC. The genes are TRBV27 and TRBJ2-7; 9 bases line up with TRBD1. The J segment lost 2 bases and the V segment lost 5 bases, leaving 4 bases of the junction unmatched. The CDR3 is 14 amino acids. Germline V gene data show CDR1 as MNHEY and CDR2 as SMNVEV (reference sequence).

This clonotype was observed a few times. V is TRBV4-2 and J is TRBJ2-2, with D possibly matching TRBD2 (6 bases). In germline, CDR1 is LGHNA, CDR2 YNFKEQ. The CDR3 is 16 amino acids. Trimming cost V 2 bases and J 0 bases, with 10 bases left between them. The CDR3 DNA reads TGTGCCAGCAGCCAAATCACGGGGGCGAACACCGGGGAGCTGTTTTTT. As protein: CASSQITGANTGELFF.